The subject of this entry is one TCR beta chain. Germline-derived CDR1 and CDR2 are SEHNR and FQNEAQ (reference sequence). The germline V and J ends were trimmed by 4 bases and 9 bases, with 12 bases remaining between them. The CDR3 is 12 amino acids. The data were obtained in a study of blood T cell repertoires in COVID-19. Clones were read by immunoSEQ multiplex PCR, and TCRdb kept only the in-frame ones, dropping some. This sample has a few hundred thousand clones, with about 84% found just once. This rearrangement joins TRBV7-9 to TRBJ2-5, with D uncertain. This sequence was found in a man aged 25-45 years with acute COVID-19. The sequencing input was PBMCs or T cells enriched from blood (not recorded which). The CDR3 spells CASSSLEKAQYF. CDR3 sequence (DNA): TGTGCCAGCAGCTCCCTGGAGAAGGCCCAGTACTTC.